The clone carrying this T cell receptor beta chain was detected once. Antigen: not known. The data stem from a study of OX40 agonist ivuxolimab in advanced cancers. Regarding the study as a whole: At 0.1 to 3.0 mg/kg, CD4+ and CD8+ blood T cells expanded clonally by week 6.

The germline gives CDR1 PRHDT, CDR2 FYEKMQ (reference sequence). The CDR3 loop spans 13 amino acids. Deletions cut 3 bases from V and 0 bases from J, with 5 bases between. Some clones are missing from TCRdb's copy, which holds only in-frame ones; the method was immunoSEQ multiplex PCR. The sample records fewer than 95,000 clones, about 92% being singletons. Sequences were derived from CD4+ or CD8+ T cells sorted from blood, sampled in a trial of the OX40 agonist ivuxolimab. The chain has TRBV13 and TRBJ1-2; D remains unclear. The TCR was taken from an adult with an advanced solid tumor such as melanoma, head and neck, liver or kidney cancer. The CDR3: CASSFGANYGYTF. The CDR3 DNA is TGTGCCAGCAGCTTTGGGGCTAACTATGGCTACACCTTC.